One and the same sample provided the 27 T cell receptor beta chains below, sequenced in a study of T cell changes during pregnancy in multiple sclerosis. Profiled with immunoSEQ multiplex PCR; TCRdb holds only in-frame clones, not every one. The sample records 60,000 to 90,000 clones, around 91% being singletons. The input for sequencing was peripheral blood, taken before pregnancy. The receptors originated from a female donor with multiple sclerosis, enrolled in a pregnancy study.

In this sample, this clone turned up a few times. This chain links TRBV6-4 with TRBJ2-1, with 7 bases aligning to TRBD1. The J segment lost 5 bases and the V segment lost 3 bases, leaving 7 bases of the junction unmatched. This CDR3 has 15 amino acids. Looked up from germline, CDR1 is MRHNA and CDR2 is SNTAGT. CDR3 loop: CASSEEGANHNEQFF. The CDR3 DNA reads as TGTGCCAGCAGTGAAGAGGGGGCAAATCACAATGAGCAGTTCTTC.

The chain joins TRBV5-1 to TRBJ1-2, with 8 nucleotides matching TRBD1. Germline V gene lookup returns CDR1 SGHRS and CDR2 YFSETQ. J gave up 3 bases and V 1 base, and 2 bases lay outside the gene matches. The CDR3 extends over 14 amino acids. In DNA, the CDR3 is TGCGCCAGCAGCTTGCCAGGGGGCGACTATGGCTACACCTTC. Protein sequence: CASSLPGGDYGYTF.

This chain joins TRBV6-4 and TRBJ1-1; D unclear. V was clipped by 4 bases and J by 6 bases, with 15 bases between them. Germline V gives CDR1 MRHNA, CDR2 SNTAGT. This CDR3 is built from 14 residues. CDR3 sequence: CASSVRVWAPEAFF. The CDR3 nucleotides read TGTGCCAGCAGTGTCCGTGTGTGGGCCCCTGAAGCTTTCTTT.

CDR3 in amino acids: CATSGPTVGSYEQYF. CDR3 bases: TGTGCCACCAGCGGCCCCACAGTAGGATCCTACGAGCAGTACTTC. The genes are TRBV15 and TRBJ2-7; no clear D gene. With 5 bases removed from V and 1 base from J, the gap between germline ends came to 15 bases. The CDR3 spans 15 residues. Germline loops: CDR1 LNHNV, CDR2 YYDKDF (reference sequence). Variable domain in full (rest from reference TRBV15 and TRBJ2-7): DAMVIQNPRYQVTQFGKPVTLSCSQTLNHNVMYWYQQKSSQAPKLLFHYYDKDFNNEADTPDNFQSRRPNTSFCFLDIRSPGLGDTAMYLCATSGPTVGSYEQYFGPGTRLTVT.

The chain joins TRBV6-4 to TRBJ2-3; 8 bases fit TRBD1. The CDR3 length is 14 residues. J gave up 2 bases and V 8 bases, and 6 bases lay outside the gene matches. Germline V gene sequence: CDR1 MRHNA, CDR2 SNTAGT. The CDR3 nucleotides are TGTGCCAGCGGAAACAGGGGGGACACAGATACGCAGTATTTT. It is translated as CASGNRGDTDTQYF.

The chain has TRBV2 and TRBJ2-1, with 9 bases matching TRBD1. The CDR3 runs to 12 residues. Per the germline V gene, CDR1 is SNHLY and CDR2 is FYNNEI. The trim removed 7 bases at V and 15 bases at J, leaving 10 bases unmatched. In DNA, the CDR3 is TGTGCCAGCATTAGAGACAGGGGGGCCTCGTTCTTC. Protein product: CASIRDRGASFF.

V usage is TRBV27 and J usage is TRBJ2-7; 8 bases are a match to TRBD2. Germline V gives CDR1 MNHEY, CDR2 SMNVEV (reference sequence). The J segment lost 7 bases and the V segment lost 5 bases, leaving 10 bases of the junction unmatched. The CDR3 covers 14 residues. The CDR3 sequence: CASSSGGISSEQYF. DNA of the CDR3: TGTGCCAGCAGTAGCGGGGGAATTTCGAGTGAGCAGTACTTC.

This clone came up a few times. The CDR3 region has the DNA TGTGCCAGCAGTTACGGGGACTATAGCAATCAGCCCCAGCATTTT. Translation: CASSYGDYSNQPQHF. The chain links TRBV6-6 to TRBJ1-5; D is perhaps TRBD1 (5 bases). The CDR3 loop spans 15 amino acids. Deletions cut 2 bases from V and 0 bases from J, with 8 bases between. Looked up from germline, CDR1 is MNHNY and CDR2 is SVGAGI (reference sequence).

J is TRBJ2-7 and V is TRBV5-5; TRBD2 agrees at 8 bases. V shed 2 bases, J shed 2 bases, and the junction held 3 bases outside the gene matches. Germline V gene sequence: CDR1 SGHKS, CDR2 YYEKEE (reference sequence). The CDR3 extends over 14 amino acids. This chain's CDR3 is CASSFRGGAYEQYF. In DNA, the CDR3 is TGTGCCAGCAGCTTTCGGGGGGGAGCCTACGAGCAGTACTTC.

This sequence joins TRBV29-1 and TRBJ2-1, with 7 bases identical to TRBD1. The CDR3 is 15 residues long. V was clipped by 4 bases and J by 4 bases; unmatched bases: 10. Germline V lookup: CDR1 SQVTM, CDR2 ANQGSEA. The CDR3 DNA reads as TGCAGCGTTGGGGGTATTGAGACAGGGTACAATGAGCAGTTCTTC. It is translated as CSVGGIETGYNEQFF.

The chain carries TRBV6-5 and TRBJ2-1; D is perhaps TRBD1 (5 bases). The ends were cut back, 6 bases at V and 10 bases at J, with 10 bases in the middle. CDR1 and CDR2 from the germline V gene are MNHEY and SVGAGI. The CDR3 has 11 amino acids. The chain's CDR3 is CASRRRGEQFF. CDR3 DNA: TGTGCCAGCAGGAGAAGGGGAGAGCAGTTCTTC.

J is TRBJ1-1 and V is TRBV6-5, with 7 bases fitting TRBD1. This CDR3 has 15 residues. J was trimmed by 7 bases and V by 0 bases; bases with no gene match: 8. CDR1 and CDR2 (germline): MNHEY, SVGAGI. The CDR3 region is CASSYSNRGFGEAFF. CDR3 bases: TGTGCCAGCAGTTACTCGAACAGGGGATTTGGTGAAGCTTTCTTT.

CDR3 region: CASSRTGERAEAFF. The CDR3 DNA reads TGTGCCAGTAGTAGGACAGGGGAGAGGGCTGAAGCTTTCTTT. The gene calls are TRBV19 and TRBJ1-1; the match to TRBD1 covers 9 bases. The germline gives CDR1 LNHDA, CDR2 SQIVND (reference sequence). J lost 6 bases, V lost 4 bases, and 6 bases had no gene match. CDR3 length: 14 residues.

The chain has TRBV6-5 and TRBJ1-6; D is unclear. Deletions cut 7 bases from V and 7 bases from J, with 11 bases between. This CDR3 has 13 residues. The germline V gene has CDR1 MNHEY and CDR2 SVGAGI. The CDR3 here is CASKSGVNSPLHF. The CDR3 region has the DNA TGTGCCAGCAAGTCCGGGGTGAATTCACCCCTCCACTTT.

CDR3 protein: CASSQEAGSGANVLTF. In DNA, the CDR3 is TGCGCCAGCAGCCAAGAGGCGGGCTCTGGGGCCAACGTCCTGACTTTC. V gene TRBV4-3 combines with J gene TRBJ2-6; a possible D gene is TRBD2 (5 bases). V gave up 0 bases and J gave up 0 bases, with 6 bases separating them. The germline CDR1 and CDR2 sequences are LGHNA and YSLEER. There are 16 residues in the CDR3.

This sequence joins TRBV5-4 and TRBJ1-1; 7 nucleotides align to TRBD1. The CDR3 has 15 residues. V was pared by 4 bases and J by 1 base, with 7 bases of the junction left unmatched. Germline V gives CDR1 SGHNT, CDR2 YYREEE (reference sequence). The CDR3 nucleotides read TGTGCCAGCAGCCCTACGACAGGGCCGAACACTGAAGCTTTCTTT. This sequence encodes CASSPTTGPNTEAFF.

This chain links TRBV5-1 with TRBJ1-1; 10 bases fit TRBD1. CDR1 is SGHRS and CDR2 is YFSETQ in the germline V gene. The CDR3 is 15 amino acids. J was trimmed by 3 bases and V by 4 bases; bases with no gene match: 6. CDR3 amino acids: CASSEGTGVHTEAFF. The CDR3 DNA reads as TGCGCCAGCAGCGAAGGGACAGGGGTACACACTGAAGCTTTCTTT.

This rearrangement joins TRBV27 to TRBJ1-4; D is ambiguous. From germline, CDR1 is MNHEY and CDR2 SMNVEV (reference sequence). V lost 3 bases and J 0 bases, leaving 8 bases between the germline ends. The CDR3 runs to 15 residues. The CDR3 DNA is TGTGCCAGCAGTTTGGCGGGAGCAACTAATGAAAAACTGTTTTTT. Protein: CASSLAGATNEKLFF. The full variable domain, in which reference TRBV27 and TRBJ1-4 provide the parts outside the CDR3, is EAQVTQNPRYLITVTGKKLTVTCSQNMNHEYMSWYRQDPGLGLRQIYYSMNVEVTDKGDVPEGYKVSRKEKRNFPLILESPSPNQTSLYFCASSLAGATNEKLFFGSGTQLSVL.

The CDR3 region has the DNA TGTGCCACCAGCAGAGATCTAGGGGGTAGCTACACCTTC. Amino acids: CATSRDLGGSYTF. The chain joins TRBV15 to TRBJ1-2, with D maybe TRBD1 (6 bases). The germline CDR1 and CDR2 sequences are LNHNV and YYDKDF (reference sequence). Trimming took off 0 bases at V and 9 bases at J, with 11 bases between the two ends. The CDR3 extends over 13 amino acids.

CDR3 in amino acids: CASTTWRRAGGLNEQFF. The CDR3, as DNA: TGTGCCAGCACCACATGGCGTCGGGCGGGGGGACTCAATGAGCAGTTCTTC. The chain has TRBV28 and TRBJ2-1, with 8 positions matching TRBD2. J gave up 6 bases and V 7 bases, and 17 bases lay outside the gene matches. This CDR3 has 17 residues. From germline, CDR1 is MDHEN and CDR2 SYDVKM.

J is TRBJ1-5 and V is TRBV7-2; D gene ambiguous. V lost 2 bases, J lost 0 bases, and 11 bases lay in between. The CDR3 spans 16 residues. CDR1 is SGHTA, CDR2 FQGNSA, per germline. The CDR3 coding sequence is TGTGCCAGCAGCTTATATGAGGGTGATAGCAATCAGCCCCAGCATTTT. Its protein product is CASSLYEGDSNQPQHF. The entire variable domain, with the rest obtained from reference TRBV7-2 and TRBJ1-5, is as follows: GAGVSQSPSNKVTEKGKDVELRCDPISGHTALYWYRQSLGQGLEFLIYFQGNSAPDKSGLPSDRFSAERTGGSVSTLTIQRTQQEDSAVYLCASSLYEGDSNQPQHFGDGTRLSIL.

This chain uses TRBV5-1 with TRBJ2-3, with a tentative D call TRBD2 (5 bases). Trimming cost V 0 bases and J 0 bases, with 11 bases left between them. CDR1 and CDR2 (germline): SGHRS, YFSETQ. There are 16 residues in the CDR3. The DNA of the CDR3 is TGCGCCAGCAGCTTGGTCGGGATTTCTAGCACAGATACGCAGTATTTT. Its protein is CASSLVGISSTDTQYF.

V and J are TRBV29-1 and TRBJ1-1; the D is unclear. The CDR3 consists of 13 residues. V was shortened by 4 bases and J by 4 bases, with 13 bases between the two germline ends. CDR1 and CDR2 (germline): SQVTM, ANQGSEA. This CDR3 is CSVAGGIRTEAFF. The DNA for the CDR3 is TGCAGCGTTGCAGGAGGAATACGCACTGAAGCTTTCTTT.

The rearrangement links TRBV27 to TRBJ2-5, with TRBD1 matching over 7 bases. Germline CDR1 reads MNHEY; CDR2 reads SMNVEV (reference sequence). CDR3 length: 14 amino acids. V was pared by 5 bases and J by 5 bases, with 8 bases of the junction left unmatched. CDR3 sequence: CASSLTGLGETQYF. In DNA, the CDR3 is TGTGCCAGCAGTCTGACAGGGTTGGGGGAGACCCAGTACTTC.

This chain connects TRBV5-4 to TRBJ2-1; D perhaps matches TRBD1 (6 bases). The CDR3 spans 16 residues. Germline V gene sequence: CDR1 SGHNT, CDR2 YYREEE (reference sequence). Trimming took 0 bases from V and 3 from J, leaving 13 bases between them. The CDR3 sequence: CASSLDTQGNYNEQFF. For the CDR3, the DNA is TGTGCCAGCAGCTTGGACACGCAGGGGAACTACAATGAGCAGTTCTTC.

The CDR3 is CASSLAPTGAYNEQFF. The CDR3 DNA is TGTGCCAGCAGCTTGGCCCCGACAGGGGCCTACAATGAGCAGTTCTTC. The chain recombines TRBV7-3 with TRBJ2-1; the match to TRBD1 covers 8 bases. V gave up 3 bases and J gave up 2 bases; unmatched junction bases: 6. This CDR3 spans 16 amino acids. Germline-derived CDR1 and CDR2 are SGHTA and FQGTGA.

This rearrangement joins TRBV29-1 to TRBJ1-5; TRBD1 aligns across 9 bases. Germline V gene lookup returns CDR1 SQVTM and CDR2 ANQGSEA. CDR3 length equals 14 residues. Germline trimming cut 6 bases from V and 5 bases from J; bases unmatched to any gene: 8. The CDR3 DNA reads as TGCAGCGTCCGACAGGGGGTCTCGGATCAGCCCCAGCATTTT. Amino acids: CSVRQGVSDQPQHF.